This TCR beta chain was profiled in a study of blood T cell repertoires in COVID-19. Participants, about 18 to 90 years old, spanned fewer than 30 US areas. In assigning cohorts, the study relied on participant-reported clinical history. Before they entered the study, exposed participants had met a COVID-19 case within 2 weeks. The V segment lost 5 bases and the J segment 7 bases; nucleotides outside the gene matches: 9. The CDR3 has 14 residues. The germline gives CDR1 SGHTA, CDR2 FQGNSA. Original processing notes: Amplification from reference gene primers served as the basis for estimated nucleated cell counts. The repertoire was sequenced with immunoSEQ multiplex PCR; TCRdb's copy has only in-frame clones and lacks some. V, J and clone size reflect that table, while D and trimming were determined from the DNA. This sample yields some 150,000 clones, of which roughly 84% are seen a single time; roughly 5.7% belongs to the top ten.

The chain uses TRBV7-2 and TRBJ2-5, with 8 bases fitting TRBD2. The sequenced sample was PBMCs or T cells enriched from blood (not recorded which). The TCR sequence derives from a woman aged 45-60 years who had been exposed to COVID-19. CDR3 loop: CASSPNRAGGTQYF. The CDR3 region has the DNA TGTGCCAGCAGCCCCAACCGGGCGGGGGGGACCCAGTACTTC.